The source of this T cell receptor (beta chain) is a study of T cell repertoires and Cas9 in healthy adults. The germline CDR1 and CDR2 sequences are SGHRS and YFSETQ. The CDR3 covers 16 residues. Trimming removed 4 bases from V and 5 bases from J; junction bases left unmatched: 12. Data came from immunoSEQ multiplex PCR; TCRdb stores just in-frame clones and leaves some out. The sample records tens of thousands of clones, more than 80% being singletons. The V and J genes are TRBV5-1 and TRBJ2-3, with 8 bases that match TRBD1. The sequence derives from a human donor in good health. Sequencing was carried out using CD4+ effector T cells (CD127+, CD25-, CD137-, CD154-) from PBMCs; culture status not recorded. The CDR3 nucleotides read TGCGCCAGCAGCCCGTCCCCAGGGGGCATCGTAGATACGCAGTATTTT. Its protein product is CASSPSPGGIVDTQYF. Full variable domain (remainder filled in from reference TRBV5-1 and TRBJ2-3): KAGVTQTPRYLIKTRGQQVTLSCSPISGHRSVSWYQQTPGQGLQFLFEYFSETQRNKGNFPGRFSGRQFSNSRSEMNVSTLELGDSALYLCASSPSPGGIVDTQYFGPGTRLTVL.